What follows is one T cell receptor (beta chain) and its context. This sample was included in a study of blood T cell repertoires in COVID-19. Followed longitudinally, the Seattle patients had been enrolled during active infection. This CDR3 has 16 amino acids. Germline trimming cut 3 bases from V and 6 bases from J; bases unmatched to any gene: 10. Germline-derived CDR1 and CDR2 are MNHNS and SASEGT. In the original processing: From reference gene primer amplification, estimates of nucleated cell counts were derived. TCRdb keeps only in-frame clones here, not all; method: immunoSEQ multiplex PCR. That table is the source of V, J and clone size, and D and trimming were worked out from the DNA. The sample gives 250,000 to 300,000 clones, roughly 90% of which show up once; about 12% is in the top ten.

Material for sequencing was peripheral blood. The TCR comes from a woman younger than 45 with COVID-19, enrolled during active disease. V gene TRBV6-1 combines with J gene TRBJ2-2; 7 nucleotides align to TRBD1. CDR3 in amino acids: CASSDQARGTSGELFF. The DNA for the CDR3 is TGTGCCAGCAGTGATCAGGCCAGGGGGACGTCCGGGGAGCTGTTTTTT.